This T cell receptor (beta chain) was identified in a study of neurological immune-mediated disorders. In its sample, this clonotype was seen a few times. Described time point: longitudinal time-point 3. V was clipped by 5 bases and J by 3 bases; unmatched bases: 2. The CDR3 runs 14 residues. CDR1 and CDR2 (germline): GTSNPN, SVGIG (reference sequence). MiXCR, applied by TCRdb to the 5' RACE reads, yields one record per CDR3 protein. Of fewer than 50,000 distinct CDR3 sequences listed, roughly 14% are singletons. This clonotype originated in a man younger than 45 in good health. The specimen was PBMCs. The V call is TRBV30, the J call TRBJ2-2; 11 bases map to TRBD1. CDR3 protein: CAWGQGAHTGELFF. The CDR3 DNA sequence: TGTGCCTGGGGACAGGGGGCCCACACCGGGGAGCTGTTTTTT.